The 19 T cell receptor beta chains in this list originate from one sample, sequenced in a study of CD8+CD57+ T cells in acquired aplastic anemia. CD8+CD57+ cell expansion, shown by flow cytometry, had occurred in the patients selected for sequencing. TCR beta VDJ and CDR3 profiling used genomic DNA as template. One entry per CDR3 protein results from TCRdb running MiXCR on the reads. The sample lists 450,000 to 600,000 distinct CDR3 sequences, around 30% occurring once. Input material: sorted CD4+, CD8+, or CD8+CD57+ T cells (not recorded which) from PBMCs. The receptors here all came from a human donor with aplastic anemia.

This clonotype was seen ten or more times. CDR3 residues: CSSKGHQRETQYF. DNA for the CDR3: TGCAGCTCCAAGGGGCACCAGAGGGAGACCCAGTACTTC. V usage is TRBV29-1 and J usage is TRBJ2-5; D perhaps matches TRBD1 (5 bases). V lost 8 bases to trimming and J lost 5 bases, with 18 bases between them. The CDR3 sequence is 13 residues long. Germline V CDR1 and CDR2: SQVTM, ANQGSEA. Filled out from reference TRBV29-1 and TRBJ2-5, the complete variable domain reads SAVISQKPSRDICQRGTSLTIQCQVDSQVTMMFWYRQQPGQSLTLIATANQGSEATYESGFVIDKFPISRPNLTFSTLTVSNMSPEDSSIYLCSSKGHQRETQYFGPGTRLLVL.

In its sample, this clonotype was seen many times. The DNA of the CDR3 is TGTGCCACCAGCAGAGCACCAGAGGGCCACACTGAAGCTTTCTTT. Amino acids: CATSRAPEGHTEAFF. This chain connects TRBV15 to TRBJ1-1; D gene ambiguous. V lost 1 base to trimming and J lost 3 bases, with 12 bases between them. Germline V gene lookup returns CDR1 LNHNV and CDR2 YYDKDF (reference sequence). CDR3 length equals 15 residues.

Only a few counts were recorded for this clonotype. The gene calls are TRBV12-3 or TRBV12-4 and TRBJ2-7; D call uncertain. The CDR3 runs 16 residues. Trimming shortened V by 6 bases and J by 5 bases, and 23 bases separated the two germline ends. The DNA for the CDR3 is TGTGCCAGCAGCCTGGGCGTGGGGTTAGGGCCTAACGAGCAGTACTTC. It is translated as CASSLGVGLGPNEQYF.

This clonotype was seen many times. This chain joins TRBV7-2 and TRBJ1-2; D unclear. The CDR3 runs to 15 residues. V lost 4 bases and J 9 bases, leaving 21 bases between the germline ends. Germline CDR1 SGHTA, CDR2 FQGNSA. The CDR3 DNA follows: TGTGCCAGCAGCTCTCTGTCCACTGGCGGGGAAAGCTACACCTTC. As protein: CASSSLSTGGESYTF.

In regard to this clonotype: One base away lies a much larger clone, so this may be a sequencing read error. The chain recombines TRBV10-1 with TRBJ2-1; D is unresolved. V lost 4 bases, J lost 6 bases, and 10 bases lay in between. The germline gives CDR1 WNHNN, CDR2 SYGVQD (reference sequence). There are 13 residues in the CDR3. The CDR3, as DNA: TGCGCCAGCAGTGCCTACGTGGTCAATGAGCAGTTCTTC. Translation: CASSAYVVNEQFF.

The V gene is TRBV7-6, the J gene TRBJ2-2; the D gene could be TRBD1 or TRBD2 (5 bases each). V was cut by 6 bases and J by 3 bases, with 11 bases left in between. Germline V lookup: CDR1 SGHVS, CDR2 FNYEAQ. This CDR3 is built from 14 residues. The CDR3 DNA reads TGTGCCAGCAGACAAGTGGGGGACACCGGGGAGCTGTTTTTT. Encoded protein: CASRQVGDTGELFF.

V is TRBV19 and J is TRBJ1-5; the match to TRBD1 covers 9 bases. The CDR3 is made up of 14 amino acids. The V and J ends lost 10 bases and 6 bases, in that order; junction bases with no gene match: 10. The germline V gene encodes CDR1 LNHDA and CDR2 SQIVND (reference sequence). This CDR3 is CATATGGWGQPQHF. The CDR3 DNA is TGTGCCACAGCTACAGGGGGCTGGGGTCAGCCCCAGCATTTT.

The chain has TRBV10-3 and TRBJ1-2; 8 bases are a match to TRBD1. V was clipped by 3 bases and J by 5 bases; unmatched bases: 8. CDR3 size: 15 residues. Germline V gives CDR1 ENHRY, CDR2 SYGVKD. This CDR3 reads CAISEAQGAGYGYTF. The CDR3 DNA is TGTGCCATCAGTGAAGCGCAGGGGGCGGGGTATGGCTACACCTTC.

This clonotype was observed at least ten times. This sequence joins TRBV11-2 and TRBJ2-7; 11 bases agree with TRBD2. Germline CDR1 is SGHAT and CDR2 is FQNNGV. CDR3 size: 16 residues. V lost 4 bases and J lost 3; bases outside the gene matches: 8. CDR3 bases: TGTGCCAGCAGCTCCTATACTAGCGGGAGAAACTACGAGCAGTACTTC. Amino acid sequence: CASSSYTSGRNYEQYF. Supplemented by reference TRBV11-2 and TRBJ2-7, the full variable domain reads EAGVAQSPRYKIIEKRQSVAFWCNPISGHATLYWYQQILGQGPKLLIQFQNNGVVDDSQLPKDRFSAERLKGVDSTLKIQPAKLEDSAVYLCASSSYTSGRNYEQYFGPGTRLTVT.

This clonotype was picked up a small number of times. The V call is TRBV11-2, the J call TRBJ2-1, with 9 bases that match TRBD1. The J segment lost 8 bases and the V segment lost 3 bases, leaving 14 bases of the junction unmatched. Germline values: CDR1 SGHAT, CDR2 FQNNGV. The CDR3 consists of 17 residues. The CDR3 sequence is CASSLGRTGDTRDEQFF. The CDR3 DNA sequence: TGTGCCAGCAGCTTGGGGCGGACAGGGGACACTCGGGATGAGCAGTTCTTC.

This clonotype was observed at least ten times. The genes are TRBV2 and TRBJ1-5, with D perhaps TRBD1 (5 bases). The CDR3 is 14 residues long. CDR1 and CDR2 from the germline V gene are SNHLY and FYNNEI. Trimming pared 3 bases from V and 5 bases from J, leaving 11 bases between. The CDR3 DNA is TGTGCCAGCAGTGACGGGGCTGGAGATCAGCCCCAGCATTTT. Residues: CASSDGAGDQPQHF.

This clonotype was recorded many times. Here the CDR3 DNA reads TGTGCCAGCAGTACGAATATGCGGGACTATGGCTACACCTTC. Protein product: CASSTNMRDYGYTF. The rearrangement uses TRBV7-2 and TRBJ1-2; unclear D gene. Germline V gene lookup returns CDR1 SGHTA and CDR2 FQGNSA. The CDR3 runs 14 residues. Trimming stripped 6 bases from V and 3 bases from J, with 14 bases between.

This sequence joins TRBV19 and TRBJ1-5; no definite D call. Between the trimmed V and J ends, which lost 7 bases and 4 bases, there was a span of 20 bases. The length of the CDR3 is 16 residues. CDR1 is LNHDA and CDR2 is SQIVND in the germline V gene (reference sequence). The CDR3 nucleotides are TGTGCCAGTACTCAGAGTCCGACGGGAGAAAATCAGCCCCAGCATTTT. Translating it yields CASTQSPTGENQPQHF.

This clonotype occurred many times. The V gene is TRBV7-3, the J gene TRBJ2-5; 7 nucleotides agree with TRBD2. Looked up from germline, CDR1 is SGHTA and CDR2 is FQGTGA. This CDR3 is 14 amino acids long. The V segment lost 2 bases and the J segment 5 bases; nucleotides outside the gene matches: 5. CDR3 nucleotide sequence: TGTGCCAGCAGCTTATCGGGGAGGGCGGAGACCCAGTACTTC. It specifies CASSLSGRAETQYF.

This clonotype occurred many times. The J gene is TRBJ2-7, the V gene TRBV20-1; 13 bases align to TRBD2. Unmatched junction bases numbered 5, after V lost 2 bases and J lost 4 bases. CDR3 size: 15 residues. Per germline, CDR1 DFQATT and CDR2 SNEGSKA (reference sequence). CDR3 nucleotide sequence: TGCAGTGCTAGATTACTAGCGGGAGGGCCTTACGAGCAGTACTTC. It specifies CSARLLAGGPYEQYF.

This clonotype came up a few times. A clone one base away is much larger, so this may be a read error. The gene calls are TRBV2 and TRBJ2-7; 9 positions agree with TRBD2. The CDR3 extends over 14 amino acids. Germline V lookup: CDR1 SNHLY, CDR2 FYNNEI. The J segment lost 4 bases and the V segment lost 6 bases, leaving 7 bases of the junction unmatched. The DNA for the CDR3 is TGTGCCAGCAGCTTCGGGACTAGCTTTTACGAGCAGTACTTC. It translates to CASSFGTSFYEQYF. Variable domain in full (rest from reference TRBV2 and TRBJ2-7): EPEVTQTPSHQVTQMGQEVILRCVPISNHLYFYWYRQILGQKVEFLVSFYNNEISEKSEIFDDQFSVERPDGSNFTLKIRSTKLEDSAMYFCASSFGTSFYEQYFGPGTRLTVT.

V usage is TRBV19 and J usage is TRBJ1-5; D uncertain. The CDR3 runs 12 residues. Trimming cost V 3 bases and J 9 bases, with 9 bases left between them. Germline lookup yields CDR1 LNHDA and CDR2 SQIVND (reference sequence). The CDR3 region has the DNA TGTGCCAGTAGTATTGGGATGACGCCCCAGCATTTT. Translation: CASSIGMTPQHF. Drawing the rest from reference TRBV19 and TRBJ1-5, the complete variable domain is DGGITQSPKYLFRKEGQNVTLSCEQNLNHDAMYWYRQDPGQGLRLIYYSQIVNDFQKGDIAEGYSVSREKKESFPLTVTSAQKNPTAFYLCASSIGMTPQHFGDGTRLSIL.

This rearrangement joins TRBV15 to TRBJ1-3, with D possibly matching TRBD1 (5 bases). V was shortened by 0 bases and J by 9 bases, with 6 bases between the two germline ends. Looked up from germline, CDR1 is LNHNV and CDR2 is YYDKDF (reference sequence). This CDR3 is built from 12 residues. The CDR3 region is CATSRDRGTIYF. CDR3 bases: TGTGCCACCAGCAGAGATAGGGGCACCATATATTTT.

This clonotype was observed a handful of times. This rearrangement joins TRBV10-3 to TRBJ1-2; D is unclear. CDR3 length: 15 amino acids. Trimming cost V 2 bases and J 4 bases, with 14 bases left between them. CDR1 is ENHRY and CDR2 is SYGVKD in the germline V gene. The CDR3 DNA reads TGTGCCATCAGTGAGCCGGAGGGAATTAGCTATGGCTACACCTTC. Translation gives CAISEPEGISYGYTF.